These 14 T cell receptor beta chains were all obtained from the same sample, sequenced in a study of shared clonotypes between healthy human individuals. TCRdb's copy holds only in-frame clones and misses some; the assay was immunoSEQ multiplex PCR. Of some 2.3 million clones listed, just over 90% were seen once; the top ten hold 0.35% to 0.5%. Sample: naive CD4+ T cells from PBMCs. Sample subset: CD45RA+ positively selected. The receptors stem from a man younger than 30 in good health. Some clones in this sample may be carry-over from other donors' samples.

This sequence joins TRBV28 and TRBJ1-2; D may be TRBD1 (5 bases). The CDR3 has 17 residues. CDR1 and CDR2 from the germline V gene are MDHEN and SYDVKM. V lost 5 bases, J lost 0 bases, and 19 bases lay in between. Here the CDR3 DNA reads TGTGCCAGCAGTCGAAGCCACCCGGGGCTAGCTAACTATGGCTACACCTTC. Amino acids: CASSRSHPGLANYGYTF.

This chain joins TRBV7-9 and TRBJ1-3; D perhaps matches TRBD1 (5 bases). V lost 8 bases to trimming and J lost 3 bases, with 26 bases between them. This CDR3 spans 18 amino acids. Germline V CDR1 and CDR2: SEHNR, FQNEAQ (reference sequence). DNA for the CDR3: TGTGCCAGCCTATACCACCGGACAAGCCCACCCCATGGAAACACCATATATTTT. This translates into CASLYHRTSPPHGNTIYF.

The chain uses TRBV28 and TRBJ2-1; D may match TRBD1 or TRBD2 (7 bases each). Trimming pared 6 bases from V and 2 bases from J, leaving 14 bases between. The CDR3 is 15 amino acids. The V gene's germline CDR1 is MDHEN and CDR2 SYDVKM. CDR3 sequence: CASSSSGGAYNEQFF. In DNA, the CDR3 is TGTGCCAGCAGCTCATCAGGGGGGGCCTACAATGAGCAGTTCTTC.

The chain has TRBV7-9 and TRBJ1-5; a possible D gene is TRBD1 (6 bases). Germline CDR1 reads SEHNR; CDR2 reads FQNEAQ (reference sequence). This CDR3 region has 16 residues. With 1 base removed from V and 7 bases from J, the gap between germline ends came to 17 bases. The CDR3 coding sequence is TGTGCCAGCAGCTTAGGGAGGACAGACGGAGGGCAGCCCCAGCATTTT. This codes for CASSLGRTDGGQPQHF.

The chain couples TRBV14 to TRBJ2-1; 13 positions agree with TRBD2. This CDR3 region has 15 residues. Germline V gene data show CDR1 as SGHDN and CDR2 as FVKESK. The J segment lost 7 bases and the V segment lost 4 bases, leaving 4 bases of the junction unmatched. The CDR3, as DNA: TGTGCCAGCAGCCGTTCACTAGCGGGAGGGAATGAGCAGTTCTTC. This encodes CASSRSLAGGNEQFF.

This clone came up once. The chain couples TRBV13 to TRBJ2-5; 7 nucleotides align to TRBD2. Trimming at V came to 2 bases and at J to 4 bases, leaving 7 bases not matched to a gene. The CDR3 totals 15 residues. Germline V gene lookup returns CDR1 PRHDT and CDR2 FYEKMQ (reference sequence). The CDR3 DNA follows: TGTGCCAGCAGCTTACGTACACCGGGAGGAGAGACCCAGTACTTC. Translated: CASSLRTPGGETQYF.

This chain joins TRBV9 and TRBJ2-7, with 8 bases fitting TRBD1. Germline V gives CDR1 SGDLS, CDR2 YYNGEE. The CDR3 has 14 amino acids. V was clipped by 1 base and J by 2 bases; unmatched bases: 2. This chain's CDR3 is CASSVSGQAYEQYF. CDR3 nucleotide sequence: TGTGCCAGCAGCGTATCGGGACAGGCCTACGAGCAGTACTTC. Variable domain in full (rest from reference TRBV9 and TRBJ2-7): DSGVTQTPKHLITATGQRVTLRCSPRSGDLSVYWYQQSLDQGLQFLIQYYNGEERAKGNILERFSAQQFPDLHSELNLSSLELGDSALYFCASSVSGQAYEQYFGPGTRLTVT.

This chain joins TRBV19 and TRBJ1-4; a weak D match, TRBD1 (6 bases). The CDR3 extends over 18 amino acids. Germline assignment: CDR1 LNHDA and CDR2 SQIVND (reference sequence). The V end lost 6 bases, the J end lost 7 bases, and 27 bases lay between the germline ends. CDR3 amino acids: CASRYGQRSPLWGEKLFF. The CDR3, as DNA: TGTGCCAGTAGATATGGACAGCGTTCTCCCCTTTGGGGTGAAAAACTGTTTTTT.

In this sample, this clone turned up once. CDR3: CASSDQGVHYGYTF. The CDR3 nucleotides read TGTGCCAGCAGTGACCAGGGCGTTCACTATGGCTACACCTTC. This chain connects TRBV6-1 to TRBJ1-2, with D possibly TRBD1 on 5 matching bases. The CDR3 is 14 residues long. Germline CDR1 and CDR2: MNHNS and SASEGT. Trimming removed 3 bases at V and 3 bases at J, with 11 bases between.

For the CDR3, the DNA is TGCGCCAGCAGCCTCGGGGTACTTGGCACCGGGGAGCTGTTTTTT. It specifies CASSLGVLGTGELFF. The V and J genes are TRBV5-1 and TRBJ2-2, with D possibly TRBD2 on 5 matching bases. This CDR3 has 15 amino acids. The V end was cut by 4 bases, the J end by 4 bases, with 14 bases between. The germline gives CDR1 SGHRS, CDR2 YFSETQ.

This chain connects TRBV18 to TRBJ2-7; TRBD1 matches 9 bases. The CDR3 is 15 amino acids. V lost 6 bases, J lost 5 bases, and 11 bases stayed unmatched. The germline V gene encodes CDR1 KGHSH and CDR2 LQKENI. In DNA form, the CDR3 reads TGTGCCAGCTCCCCAAGTAGGGACAGGGCCGACGAGCAGTACTTC. This translates into CASSPSRDRADEQYF.

The rearrangement joins TRBV5-1 to TRBJ2-5, with 7 bases identical to TRBD2. The CDR3 covers 14 residues. CDR1 SGHRS and CDR2 YFSETQ come from the germline V gene. J was trimmed by 5 bases and V by 4 bases; bases with no gene match: 8. CDR3 in DNA: TGCGCCAGCAGCCCAACTAGCGTGATGGAGACCCAGTACTTC. This encodes CASSPTSVMETQYF.

V and J are TRBV11-1 and TRBJ1-5; D ambiguous. Trimming removed 4 bases from V and 6 bases from J, with 10 bases in between. This CDR3 region has 13 residues. Germline V CDR1 and CDR2: SGHAT, FQDESV (reference sequence). The chain's CDR3 is CASSSGWGQPQHF. In DNA, the CDR3 is TGTGCCAGCAGCTCCGGGTGGGGTCAGCCCCAGCATTTT. Full variable domain (missing parts from reference TRBV11-1 and TRBJ1-5): EAEVAQSPRYKITEKSQAVAFWCDPISGHATLYWYRQILGQGPELLVQFQDESVVDDSQLPKDRFSAERLKGVDSTLKIQPAELGDSAMYLCASSSGWGQPQHFGDGTRLSIL.

The J gene is TRBJ2-3, the V gene TRBV5-1; 7 bases agree with TRBD1. Germline lookup yields CDR1 SGHRS and CDR2 YFSETQ. The CDR3 has 16 amino acids. The ends lost 3 bases at V and 4 bases at J; junction bases unmatched: 11. DNA of the CDR3: TGCGCCAGCAGCTCCCGATTACAGGGGTCCGCAGATACGCAGTATTTT. As protein: CASSSRLQGSADTQYF.